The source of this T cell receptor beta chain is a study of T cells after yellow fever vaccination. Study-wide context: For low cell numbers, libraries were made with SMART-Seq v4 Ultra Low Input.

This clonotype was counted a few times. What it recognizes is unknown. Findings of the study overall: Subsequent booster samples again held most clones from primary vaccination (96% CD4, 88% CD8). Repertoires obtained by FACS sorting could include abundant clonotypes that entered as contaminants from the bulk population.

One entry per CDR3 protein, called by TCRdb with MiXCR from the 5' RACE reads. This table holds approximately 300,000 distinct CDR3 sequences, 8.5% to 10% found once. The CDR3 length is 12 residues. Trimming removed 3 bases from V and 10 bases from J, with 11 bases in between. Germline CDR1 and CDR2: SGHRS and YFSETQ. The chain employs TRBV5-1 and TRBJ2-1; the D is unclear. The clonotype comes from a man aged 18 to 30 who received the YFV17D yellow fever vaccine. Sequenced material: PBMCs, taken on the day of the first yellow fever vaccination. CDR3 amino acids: CASSSGYGEQFF. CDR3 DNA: TGCGCCAGCAGCTCCGGCTATGGGGAGCAGTTCTTC.